This TCR beta chain is drawn from a study of cytomegalovirus exposure and HLA in healthy donors. Study details: The Caucasian-associated ancestry cluster contained about four fifths of the approximately 420 genotyped donors. The study, taken as a whole, reports: Using a false discovery rate of 0.05, a later analysis showed that 16,951 TCR beta sequences were associated with HLA alleles. According to the study, some 160 TCR beta chains were cytomegalovirus-associated.

Points on this clone: Its target is unknown.

CDR3 length: 11 residues. The V gene's germline CDR1 is ENHRY and CDR2 SYGVKD. Trimming took 4 bases from V and 13 from J, leaving 8 bases between them. PCR used 60 Vbeta primers and 13 Jbeta primers. Measured with immunoSEQ multiplex PCR; TCRdb has only the in-frame clones, and not every one. The data contain 120,000 to 150,000 clones, 70% to 80% of them singletons. The study sampled nominally healthy donors, though unrecorded immune exposures were likely. Material: PBMCs. V and J are TRBV10-3 and TRBJ1-6; D remains unclear. The TCR originated in a female donor in good health and CMV-seronegative. The CDR3 coding sequence is TGTGCCATCAGTGCGGTTTCCCCCCTCCACTTT. Protein product: CAISAVSPLHF.